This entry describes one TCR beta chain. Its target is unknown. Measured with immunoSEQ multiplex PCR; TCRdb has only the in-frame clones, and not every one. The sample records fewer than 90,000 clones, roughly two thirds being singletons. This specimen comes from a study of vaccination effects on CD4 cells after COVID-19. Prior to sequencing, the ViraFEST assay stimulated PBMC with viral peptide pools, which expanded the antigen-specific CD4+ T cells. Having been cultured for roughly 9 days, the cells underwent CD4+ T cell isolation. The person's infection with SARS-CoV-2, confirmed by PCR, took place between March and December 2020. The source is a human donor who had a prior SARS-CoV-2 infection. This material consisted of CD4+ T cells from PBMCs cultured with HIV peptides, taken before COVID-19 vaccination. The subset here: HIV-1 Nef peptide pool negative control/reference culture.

The chain's CDR3 is CASSYSGLAGAGGTGELFF. The CDR3 nucleotides are TGTGCCAGCAGCTATTCGGGACTAGCGGGAGCGGGTGGCACCGGGGAGCTGTTTTTT. This chain connects TRBV7-3 to TRBJ2-2; 14 positions agree with TRBD2. Trimming at V came to 4 bases and at J to 4 bases, leaving 11 bases not matched to a gene. The CDR3 totals 19 residues. Germline CDR1 reads SGHTA; CDR2 reads FQGTGA.